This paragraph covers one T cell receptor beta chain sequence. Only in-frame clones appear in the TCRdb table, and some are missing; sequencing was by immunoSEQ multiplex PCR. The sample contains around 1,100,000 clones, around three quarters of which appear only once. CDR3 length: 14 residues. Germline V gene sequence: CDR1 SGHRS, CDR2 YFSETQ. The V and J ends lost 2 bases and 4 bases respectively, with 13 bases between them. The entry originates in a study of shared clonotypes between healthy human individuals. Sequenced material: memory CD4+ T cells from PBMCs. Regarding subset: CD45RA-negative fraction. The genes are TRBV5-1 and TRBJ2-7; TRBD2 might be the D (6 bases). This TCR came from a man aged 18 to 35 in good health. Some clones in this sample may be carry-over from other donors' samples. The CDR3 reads CASSFGGLGYEQYF. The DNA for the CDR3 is TGCGCCAGCAGCTTCGGGGGATTGGGGTACGAGCAGTACTTC.